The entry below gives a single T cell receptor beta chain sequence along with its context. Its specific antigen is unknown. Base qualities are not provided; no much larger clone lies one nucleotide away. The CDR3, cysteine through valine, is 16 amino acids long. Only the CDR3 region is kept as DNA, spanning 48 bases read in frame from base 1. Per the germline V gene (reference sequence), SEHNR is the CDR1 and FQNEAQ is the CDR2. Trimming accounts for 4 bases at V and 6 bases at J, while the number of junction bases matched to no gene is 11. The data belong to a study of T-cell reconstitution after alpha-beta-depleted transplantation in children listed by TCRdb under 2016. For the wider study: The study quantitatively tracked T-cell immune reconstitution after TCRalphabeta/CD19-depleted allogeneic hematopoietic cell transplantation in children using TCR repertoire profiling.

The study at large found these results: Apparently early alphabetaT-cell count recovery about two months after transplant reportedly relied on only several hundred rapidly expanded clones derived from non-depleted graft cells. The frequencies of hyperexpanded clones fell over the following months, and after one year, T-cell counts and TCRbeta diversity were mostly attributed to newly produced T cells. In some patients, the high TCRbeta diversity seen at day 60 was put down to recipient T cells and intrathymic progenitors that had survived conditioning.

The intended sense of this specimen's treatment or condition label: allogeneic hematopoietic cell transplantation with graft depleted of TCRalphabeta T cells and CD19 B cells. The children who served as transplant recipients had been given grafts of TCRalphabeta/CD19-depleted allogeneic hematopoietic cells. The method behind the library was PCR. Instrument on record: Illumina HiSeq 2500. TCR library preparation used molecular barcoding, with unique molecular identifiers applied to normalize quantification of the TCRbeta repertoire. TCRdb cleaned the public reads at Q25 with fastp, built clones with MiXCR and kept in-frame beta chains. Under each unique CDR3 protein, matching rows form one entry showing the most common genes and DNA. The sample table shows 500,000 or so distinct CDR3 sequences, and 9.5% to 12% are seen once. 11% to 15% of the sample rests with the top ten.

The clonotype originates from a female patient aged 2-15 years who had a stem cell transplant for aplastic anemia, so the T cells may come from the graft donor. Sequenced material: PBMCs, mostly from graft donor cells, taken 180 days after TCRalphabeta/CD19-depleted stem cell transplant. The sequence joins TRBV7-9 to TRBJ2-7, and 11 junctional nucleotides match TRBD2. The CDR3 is CASSSPLAGGPGEQYV. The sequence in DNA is TGTGCCAGCAGCTCCCCCTTAGCGGGAGGGCCAGGCGAGCAGTACGTC.